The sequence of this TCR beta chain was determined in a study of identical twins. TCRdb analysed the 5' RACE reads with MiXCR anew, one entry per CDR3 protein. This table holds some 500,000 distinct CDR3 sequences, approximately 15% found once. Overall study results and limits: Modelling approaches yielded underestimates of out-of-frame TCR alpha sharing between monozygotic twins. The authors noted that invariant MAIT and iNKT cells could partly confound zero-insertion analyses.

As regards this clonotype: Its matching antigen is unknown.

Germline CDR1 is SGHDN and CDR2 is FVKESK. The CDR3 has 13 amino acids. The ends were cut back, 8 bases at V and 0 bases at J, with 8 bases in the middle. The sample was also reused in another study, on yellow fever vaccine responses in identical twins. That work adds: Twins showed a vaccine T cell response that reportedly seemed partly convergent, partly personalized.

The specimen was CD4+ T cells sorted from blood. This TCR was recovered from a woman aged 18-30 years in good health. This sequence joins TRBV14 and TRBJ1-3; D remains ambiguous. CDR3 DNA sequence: TGTGCCAGCGCTCTTAGCTCTGGAAACACCATATATTTT. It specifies CASALSSGNTIYF.